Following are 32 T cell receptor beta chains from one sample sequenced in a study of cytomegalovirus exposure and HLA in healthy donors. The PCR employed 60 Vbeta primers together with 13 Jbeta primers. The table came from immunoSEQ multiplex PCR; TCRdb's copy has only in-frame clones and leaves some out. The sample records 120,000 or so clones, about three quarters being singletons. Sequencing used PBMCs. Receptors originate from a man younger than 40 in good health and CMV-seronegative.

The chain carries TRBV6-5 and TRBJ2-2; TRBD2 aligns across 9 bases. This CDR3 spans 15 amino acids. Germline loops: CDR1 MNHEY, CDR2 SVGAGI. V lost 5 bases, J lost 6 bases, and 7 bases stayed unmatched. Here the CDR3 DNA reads TGTGCCAGCAGTCCGGGACTAGCCCTAGCCGGGGAGCTGTTTTTT. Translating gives CASSPGLALAGELFF.

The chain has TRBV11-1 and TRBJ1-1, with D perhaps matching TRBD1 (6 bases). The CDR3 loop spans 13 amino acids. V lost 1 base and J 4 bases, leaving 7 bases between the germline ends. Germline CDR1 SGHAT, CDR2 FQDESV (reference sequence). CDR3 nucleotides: TGTGCCAGCAGCTTAGAAGGGGGCACTGAAGCTTTCTTT. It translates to CASSLEGGTEAFF. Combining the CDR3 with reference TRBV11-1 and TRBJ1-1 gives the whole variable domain EAEVAQSPRYKITEKSQAVAFWCDPISGHATLYWYRQILGQGPELLVQFQDESVVDDSQLPKDRFSAERLKGVDSTLKIQPAELGDSAMYLCASSLEGGTEAFFGQGTRLTVV.

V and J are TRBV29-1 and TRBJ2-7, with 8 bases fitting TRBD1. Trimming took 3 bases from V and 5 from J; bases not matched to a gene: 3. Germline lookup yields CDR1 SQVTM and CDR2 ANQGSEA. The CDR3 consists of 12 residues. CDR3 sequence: CSVETGADEQYF. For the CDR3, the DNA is TGCAGCGTTGAGACAGGGGCCGACGAGCAGTACTTC.

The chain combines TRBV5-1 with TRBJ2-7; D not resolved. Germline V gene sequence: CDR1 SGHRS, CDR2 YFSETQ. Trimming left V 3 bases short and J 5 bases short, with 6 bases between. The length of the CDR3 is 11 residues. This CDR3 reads CASSSGHEQYF. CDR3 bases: TGCGCCAGCAGCTCCGGTCACGAGCAGTACTTC.

The CDR3: CASSEGTPFTPDTQYF. CDR3 DNA sequence: TGTGCCAGCAGCGAGGGGACTCCCTTCACCCCAGATACGCAGTATTTT. The chain employs TRBV11-3 and TRBJ2-3; D is perhaps TRBD2 (6 bases). This CDR3 has 16 residues. The V gene lost 5 bases and the J gene lost 4 bases, with 19 bases spanning the gap. Per the germline V gene, CDR1 is SGHNT and CDR2 is YENEEA.

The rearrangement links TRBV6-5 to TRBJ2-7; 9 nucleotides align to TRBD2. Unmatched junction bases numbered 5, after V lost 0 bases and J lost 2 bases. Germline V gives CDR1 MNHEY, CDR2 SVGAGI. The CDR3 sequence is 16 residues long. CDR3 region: CASSYSGAGGPYEQYF. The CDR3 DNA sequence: TGTGCCAGCAGTTACTCGGGGGCGGGAGGGCCCTACGAGCAGTACTTC.

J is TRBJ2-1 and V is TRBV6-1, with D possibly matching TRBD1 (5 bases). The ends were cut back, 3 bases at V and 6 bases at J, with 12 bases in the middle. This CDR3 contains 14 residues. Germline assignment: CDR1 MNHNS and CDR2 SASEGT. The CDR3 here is CASSELGAGNEQFF. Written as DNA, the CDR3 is TGTGCCAGCAGTGAGTTAGGGGCAGGCAATGAGCAGTTCTTC.

CDR3 protein: CASSSNRAGYTF. In nucleotides, the CDR3 is TGTGCCAGCAGCTCGAACAGGGCGGGCTACACCTTC. The chain carries TRBV7-2 and TRBJ1-2; maybe TRBD1 (6 bases). V dropped 4 bases and J dropped 8 bases, with 11 bases sitting between them. The CDR3 covers 12 residues. Germline-derived CDR1 and CDR2 are SGHTA and FQGNSA.

The CDR3 DNA reads as TGTGCCAGCAGTCCGGGACTTACGTACCAAGAGACCCAGTACTTC. Amino acid sequence: CASSPGLTYQETQYF. V is TRBV6-1 and J is TRBJ2-5; a weak D match, TRBD2 (6 bases). The CDR3 contains 15 residues. V was clipped by 5 bases and J by 0 bases, with 13 bases between them. Germline assignment: CDR1 MNHNS and CDR2 SASEGT.

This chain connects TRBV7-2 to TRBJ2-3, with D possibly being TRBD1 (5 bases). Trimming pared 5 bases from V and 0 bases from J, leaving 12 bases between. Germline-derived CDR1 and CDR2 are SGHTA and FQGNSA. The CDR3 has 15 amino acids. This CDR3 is CASSLQVSSTDTQYF. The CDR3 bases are TGTGCCAGCAGCCTACAGGTTTCTAGCACAGATACGCAGTATTTT.

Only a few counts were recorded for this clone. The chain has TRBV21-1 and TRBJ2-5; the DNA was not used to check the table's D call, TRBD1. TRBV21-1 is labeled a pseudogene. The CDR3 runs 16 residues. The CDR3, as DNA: TGTGCCAGCAGCAAAGTTCGGCCAGGGGGCCGAGAGACCCAGTACTTC. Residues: CASSKVRPGGRETQYF.

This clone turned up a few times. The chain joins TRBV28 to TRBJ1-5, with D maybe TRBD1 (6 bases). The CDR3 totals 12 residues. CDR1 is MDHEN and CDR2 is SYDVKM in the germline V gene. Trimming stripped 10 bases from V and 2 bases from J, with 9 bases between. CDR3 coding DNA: TGTGCCATTCACAGGGGCAATCAGCCCCAGCATTTT. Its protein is CAIHRGNQPQHF. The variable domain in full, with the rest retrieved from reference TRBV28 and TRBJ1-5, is DVKVTQSSRYLVKRTGEKVFLECVQDMDHENMFWYRQDPGLGLRLIYFSYDVKMKEKGDIPEGYSVSREKKERFSLILESASTNQTSMYLCAIHRGNQPQHFGDGTRLSIL.

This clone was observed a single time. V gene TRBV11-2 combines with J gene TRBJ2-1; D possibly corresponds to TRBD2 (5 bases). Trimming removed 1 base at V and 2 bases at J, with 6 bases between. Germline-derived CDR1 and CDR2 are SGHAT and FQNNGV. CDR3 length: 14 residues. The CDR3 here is CASSLATTYNEQFF. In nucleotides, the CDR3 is TGTGCCAGCAGCTTAGCGACTACCTACAATGAGCAGTTCTTC. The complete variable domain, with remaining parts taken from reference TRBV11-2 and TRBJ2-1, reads EAGVAQSPRYKIIEKRQSVAFWCNPISGHATLYWYQQILGQGPKLLIQFQNNGVVDDSQLPKDRFSAERLKGVDSTLKIQPAKLEDSAVYLCASSLATTYNEQFFGPGTRLTVL.

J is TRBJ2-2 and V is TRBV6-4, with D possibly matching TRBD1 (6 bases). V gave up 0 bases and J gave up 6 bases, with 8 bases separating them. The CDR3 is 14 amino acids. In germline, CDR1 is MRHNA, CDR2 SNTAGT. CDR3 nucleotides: TGTGCCAGCAGTGACTCAGGGGGTTCCGGGGAGCTGTTTTTT. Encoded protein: CASSDSGGSGELFF.

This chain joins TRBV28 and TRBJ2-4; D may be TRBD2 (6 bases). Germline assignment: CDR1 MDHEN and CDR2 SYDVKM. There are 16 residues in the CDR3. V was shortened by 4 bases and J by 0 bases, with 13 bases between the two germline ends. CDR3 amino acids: CASSWDQGLAKNIQYF. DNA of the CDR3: TGTGCCAGCAGTTGGGATCAGGGACTAGCCAAAAACATTCAGTACTTC.

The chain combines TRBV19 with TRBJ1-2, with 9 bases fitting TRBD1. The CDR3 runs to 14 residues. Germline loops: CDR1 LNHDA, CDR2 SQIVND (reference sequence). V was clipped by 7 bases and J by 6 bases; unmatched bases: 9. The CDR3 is CASTQGQGTHGYTF. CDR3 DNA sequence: TGTGCCAGTACCCAAGGACAGGGGACCCATGGCTACACCTTC.

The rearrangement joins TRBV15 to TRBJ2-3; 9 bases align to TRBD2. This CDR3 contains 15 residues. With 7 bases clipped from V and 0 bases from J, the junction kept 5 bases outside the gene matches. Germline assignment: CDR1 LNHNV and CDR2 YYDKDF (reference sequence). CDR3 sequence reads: CATKPTSGSTDTQYF. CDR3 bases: TGTGCCACCAAACCGACTAGCGGTAGCACAGATACGCAGTATTTT.

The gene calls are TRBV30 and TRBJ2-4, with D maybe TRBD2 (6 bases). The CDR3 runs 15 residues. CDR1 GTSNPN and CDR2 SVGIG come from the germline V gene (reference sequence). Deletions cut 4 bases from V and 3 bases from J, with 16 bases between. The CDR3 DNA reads TGTGCCTGGACTCCAGGAGGGTCGGGCAAAAACATTCAGTACTTC. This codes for CAWTPGGSGKNIQYF.

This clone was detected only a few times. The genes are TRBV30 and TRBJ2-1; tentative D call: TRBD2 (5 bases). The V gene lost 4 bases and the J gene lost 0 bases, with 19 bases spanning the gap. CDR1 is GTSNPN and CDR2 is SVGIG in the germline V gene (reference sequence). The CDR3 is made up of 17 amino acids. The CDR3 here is CAWIRFPGSSSYNEQFF. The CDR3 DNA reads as TGTGCCTGGATCCGTTTCCCGGGGTCTAGCTCCTACAATGAGCAGTTCTTC.

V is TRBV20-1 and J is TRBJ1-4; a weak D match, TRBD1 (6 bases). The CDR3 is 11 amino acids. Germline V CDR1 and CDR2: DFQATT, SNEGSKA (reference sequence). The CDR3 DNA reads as TGCAGCGGAGAGGGGGGGGAAAAACTGTTTTTT. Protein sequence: CSGEGGEKLFF.

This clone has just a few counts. The CDR3 reads CSVEDLGNTIYF. DNA for the CDR3: TGCAGCGTTGAAGATCTTGGAAACACCATATATTTT. The genes are TRBV29-1 and TRBJ1-3, with D unresolved. The CDR3 is made up of 12 amino acids. Germline CDR1 SQVTM, CDR2 ANQGSEA. V lost 0 bases to trimming and J lost 3 bases, with 3 bases between them. Together with reference TRBV29-1 and TRBJ1-3, the CDR3 gives the full variable domain: SAVISQKPSRDICQRGTSLTIQCQVDSQVTMMFWYRQQPGQSLTLIATANQGSEATYESGFVIDKFPISRPNLTFSTLTVSNMSPEDSSIYLCSVEDLGNTIYFGEGSWLTVV.

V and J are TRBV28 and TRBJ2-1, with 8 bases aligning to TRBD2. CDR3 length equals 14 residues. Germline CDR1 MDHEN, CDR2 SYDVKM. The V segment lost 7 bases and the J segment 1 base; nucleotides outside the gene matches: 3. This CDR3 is CASTGGHSYNEQFF. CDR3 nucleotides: TGTGCCAGCACGGGGGGGCATTCCTACAATGAGCAGTTCTTC.

CDR3 DNA sequence: TGCGCCAGCACAGGGTCCGTATATTCTGGGGCCAACGTCCTGACTTTC. It is translated as CASTGSVYSGANVLTF. The V gene is TRBV5-1, the J gene TRBJ2-6; a possible D gene is TRBD1 (5 bases). Looked up from germline, CDR1 is SGHRS and CDR2 is YFSETQ. Trimming removed 6 bases at V and 1 base at J, with 14 bases between. The CDR3 is 16 residues long.

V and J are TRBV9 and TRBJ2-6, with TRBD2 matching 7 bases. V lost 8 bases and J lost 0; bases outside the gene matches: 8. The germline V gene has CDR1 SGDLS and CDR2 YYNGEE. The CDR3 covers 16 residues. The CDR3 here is CASGLTSVSGANVLTF. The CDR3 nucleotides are TGTGCCAGTGGCCTCACTAGCGTCTCTGGGGCCAACGTCCTGACTTTC.

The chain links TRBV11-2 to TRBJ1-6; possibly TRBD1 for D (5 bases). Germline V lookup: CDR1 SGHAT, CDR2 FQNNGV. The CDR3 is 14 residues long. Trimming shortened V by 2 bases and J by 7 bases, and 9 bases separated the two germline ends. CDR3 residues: CASSLMEGNSPLHF. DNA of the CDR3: TGTGCCAGCAGCTTAATGGAGGGGAATTCACCCCTCCACTTT. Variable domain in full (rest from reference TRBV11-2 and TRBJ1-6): EAGVAQSPRYKIIEKRQSVAFWCNPISGHATLYWYQQILGQGPKLLIQFQNNGVVDDSQLPKDRFSAERLKGVDSTLKIQPAKLEDSAVYLCASSLMEGNSPLHFGNGTRLTVT.

The DNA for the CDR3 is TGCGCCAGCAGCCCGGGACTCTGGGATGGCTACACCTTC. This gives the protein CASSPGLWDGYTF. The V gene is TRBV5-1, the J gene TRBJ1-2, with D possibly being TRBD1 (5 bases). Germline CDR1 SGHRS, CDR2 YFSETQ. This CDR3 is 13 amino acids long. With 4 bases removed from V and 6 bases from J, the gap between germline ends came to 13 bases.

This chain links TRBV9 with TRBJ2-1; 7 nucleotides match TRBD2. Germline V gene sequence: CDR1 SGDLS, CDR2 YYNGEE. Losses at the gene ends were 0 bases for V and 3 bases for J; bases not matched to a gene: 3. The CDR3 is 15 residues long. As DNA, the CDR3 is TGTGCCAGCAGCGTAGAGGGAGGGGTCTACAATGAGCAGTTCTTC. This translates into CASSVEGGVYNEQFF.

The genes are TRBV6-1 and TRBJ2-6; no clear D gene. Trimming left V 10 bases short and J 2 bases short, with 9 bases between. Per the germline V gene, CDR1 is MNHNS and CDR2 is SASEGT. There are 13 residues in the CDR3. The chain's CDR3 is CATASAGANVLTF. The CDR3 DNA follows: TGTGCCACCGCCTCGGCTGGGGCCAACGTCCTGACTTTC.

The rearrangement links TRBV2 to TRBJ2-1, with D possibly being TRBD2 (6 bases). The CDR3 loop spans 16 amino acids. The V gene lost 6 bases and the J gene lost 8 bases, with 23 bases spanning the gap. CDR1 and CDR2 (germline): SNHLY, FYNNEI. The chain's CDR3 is CASRQPLDSGYDEQFF. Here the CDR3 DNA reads TGTGCCAGCAGACAACCTTTAGACAGCGGGTACGATGAGCAGTTCTTC.

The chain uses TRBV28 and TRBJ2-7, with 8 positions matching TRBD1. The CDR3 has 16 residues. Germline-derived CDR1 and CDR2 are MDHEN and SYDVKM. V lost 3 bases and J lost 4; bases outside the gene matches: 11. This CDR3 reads CASSFPRQGARYEQYF. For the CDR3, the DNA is TGTGCCAGCAGTTTCCCTCGCCAGGGGGCGCGGTACGAGCAGTACTTC.

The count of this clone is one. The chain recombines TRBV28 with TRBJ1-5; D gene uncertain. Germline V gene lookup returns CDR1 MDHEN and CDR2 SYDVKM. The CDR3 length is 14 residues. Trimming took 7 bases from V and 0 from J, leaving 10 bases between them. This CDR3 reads CASTTLHSNQPQHF. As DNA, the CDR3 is TGTGCCAGCACGACACTCCATAGCAATCAGCCCCAGCATTTT. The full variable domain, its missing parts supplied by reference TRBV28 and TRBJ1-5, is DVKVTQSSRYLVKRTGEKVFLECVQDMDHENMFWYRQDPGLGLRLIYFSYDVKMKEKGDIPEGYSVSREKKERFSLILESASTNQTSMYLCASTTLHSNQPQHFGDGTRLSIL.

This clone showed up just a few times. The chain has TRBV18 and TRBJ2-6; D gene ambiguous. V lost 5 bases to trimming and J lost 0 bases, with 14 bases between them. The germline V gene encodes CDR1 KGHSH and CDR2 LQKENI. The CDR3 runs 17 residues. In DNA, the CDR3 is TGTGCCAGCTCAAAATCCCCCCCGTCCTCTGGGGCCAACGTCCTGACTTTC. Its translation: CASSKSPPSSGANVLTF.